This T cell receptor beta chain was identified during a study of graft-versus-host responses after intestinal transplantation. Germline CDR1 and CDR2: LNHNV and YYDKDF (reference sequence). The CDR3 is 16 residues long. The ends were cut back, 2 bases at V and 3 bases at J, with 14 bases in the middle. On this clone itself: Its antigen is still unknown.

The table came from immunoSEQ multiplex PCR; TCRdb's copy has only in-frame clones and leaves some out. The sample has some 79,000 clones, roughly 91% seen once. The clonotype originates from a human donor who received an intestinal transplant. The sample in question was unstimulated CD4+ T cells sorted from spleen or lymph node cells, obtained before intestinal transplant. The gene calls are TRBV15 and TRBJ1-5, with a tentative D call TRBD1 (6 bases). Here the CDR3 DNA reads TGTGCCACCAGCAGATCCGACAGGAAGACCAATCAGCCCCAGCATTTT. It yields the protein CATSRSDRKTNQPQHF.